These 23 T cell receptor beta chains share one sample of origin, sequenced in a study of blood T cell repertoires in COVID-19 (TCRdb year 2020). The library was built by means of the immunoSEQ multiplex PCR assay. This immuneACCESS table, as held by TCRdb, lists in-frame sequences with V and J called but not all clones. Of the missing ones, under half trace to an unresolved V gene in checked studies; the others have no known cause. The sample data list some 99,000 clones, and less than 85% of these were observed just once. The ten biggest clones cover over 15% of the sample. Sequences were obtained from peripheral blood. The origin of the receptors is a woman in her sixties with acute or convalescent COVID-19.

The J gene is TRBJ2-7, the V gene TRBV28; 7 positions agree with TRBD1. J was trimmed by 2 bases and V by 4 bases; bases with no gene match: 11. The CDR3 spans 16 residues. Germline V gene sequence: CDR1 MDHEN, CDR2 SYDVKM. The CDR3 DNA follows: TGTGCCAGCAGTTGGGGCCGTACAGGGACAGCCTACGAGCAGTACTTC. It specifies CASSWGRTGTAYEQYF.

V usage is TRBV5-1 and J usage is TRBJ1-1, with D possibly being TRBD1 (6 bases). Trimming stripped 7 bases from V and 8 bases from J, with 15 bases between. Germline-derived CDR1 and CDR2 are SGHRS and YFSETQ. The CDR3 spans 12 residues. CDR3 DNA: TGCGCCAGCTCAGGGGAGCCGGCCGAAGCTTTCTTT. Protein: CASSGEPAEAFF. The full variable domain, in which reference TRBV5-1 and TRBJ1-1 provide the parts outside the CDR3, is KAGVTQTPRYLIKTRGQQVTLSCSPISGHRSVSWYQQTPGQGLQFLFEYFSETQRNKGNFPGRFSGRQFSNSRSEMNVSTLELGDSALYLCASSGEPAEAFFGQGTRLTVV.

This sequence joins TRBV6-5 and TRBJ1-6; D is possibly TRBD1 (6 bases). CDR1 and CDR2 (germline): MNHEY, SVGAGI. The CDR3 totals 12 residues. The V gene lost 11 bases and the J gene lost 10 bases, with 15 bases spanning the gap. The CDR3 protein is CAGGARQSPLHF. The CDR3 bases are TGTGCCGGGGGGGCCCGGCAATCACCCCTCCACTTT.

The V call is TRBV11-2, the J call TRBJ2-5; 7 bases fit TRBD2. The CDR3 spans 15 residues. CDR1 SGHAT and CDR2 FQNNGV come from the germline V gene. With V trimmed by 5 bases and J by 2 bases, 8 bases remained unmatched. CDR3 loop: CASSRSSGSQETQYF. The DNA for the CDR3 is TGTGCCAGCAGCCGATCTAGCGGTTCACAAGAGACCCAGTACTTC.

This clone occurred once. The chain joins TRBV19 to TRBJ1-1; no firm D call. This CDR3 region has 11 residues. Germline-derived CDR1 and CDR2 are LNHDA and SQIVND (reference sequence). The ends were cut back, 9 bases at V and 0 bases at J, with 5 bases in the middle. The CDR3 DNA sequence: TGTGCCAGCTTAATGAACACTGAAGCTTTCTTT. Translated, it gives CASLMNTEAFF.

This sequence joins TRBV5-8 and TRBJ1-5; D possibly corresponds to TRBD1 (6 bases). V lost 7 bases, J lost 4 bases, and 18 bases lay in between. CDR3 length: 15 residues. The V gene's germline CDR1 is SGHTS and CDR2 YDEGEE. The CDR3 DNA reads as TGTGCCAGCCAACCCGGGACATCTGGAAATCAGCCCCAGCATTTT. This sequence encodes CASQPGTSGNQPQHF.

This chain links TRBV7-2 with TRBJ2-7, with 8 bases identical to TRBD2. CDR1 SGHTA and CDR2 FQGNSA come from the germline V gene. The length of the CDR3 is 15 residues. With 5 bases clipped from V and 7 bases from J, the junction kept 13 bases outside the gene matches. CDR3 DNA sequence: TGTGCCAGCAGCAAGGGGCCTAGCGGGTGGAATGAGCAGTACTTC. As protein: CASSKGPSGWNEQYF.

In the case of this clone: One end of the junction is discordant with germline, which a read error may explain. The gene calls are TRBV7-9 and TRBJ1-1; TRBD1 agrees at 8 bases. The CDR3 extends over 13 amino acids. CDR1 is SEHNR, CDR2 FQNEAQ, per germline (reference sequence). The DNA for the CDR3 is TGTGCCAGCAGCTACATTTCACAGGGACAGGAACTCTTT. Residues: CASSYISQGQELF.

The V gene is TRBV7-9, the J gene TRBJ2-3; 12 bases map to TRBD2. This CDR3 spans 15 amino acids. V lost 5 bases and J lost 4; bases outside the gene matches: 4. Germline CDR1 SEHNR, CDR2 FQNEAQ (reference sequence). The CDR3 spells CASSPTSGGPDTQYF. The DNA of the CDR3 is TGTGCCAGCAGCCCCACTAGCGGGGGGCCAGATACGCAGTATTTT.

The V gene is TRBV9, the J gene TRBJ2-3; D possibly corresponds to TRBD2 (5 bases). Germline CDR1 reads SGDLS; CDR2 reads YYNGEE. This CDR3 region has 15 residues. V was clipped by 0 bases and J by 2 bases, with 10 bases between them. The CDR3 DNA follows: TGTGCCAGCAGCGTAGGGTATAGCGACACAGATACGCAGTATTTT. Protein: CASSVGYSDTDTQYF.

This chain joins TRBV19 and TRBJ1-2; D might be TRBD1 (6 bases). Trimming cost V 5 bases and J 4 bases, with 17 bases left between them. The germline V gene encodes CDR1 LNHDA and CDR2 SQIVND (reference sequence). There are 15 residues in the CDR3. CDR3 sequence: CASSPETGMGYGYTF. The CDR3 nucleotides are TGTGCCAGTAGTCCGGAAACAGGGATGGGCTATGGCTACACCTTC.

The chain employs TRBV11-1 and TRBJ2-1; 8 bases match TRBD2. V shed 5 bases and J 6 bases; nucleotides not matched to a gene: 3. Germline loops: CDR1 SGHAT, CDR2 FQDESV (reference sequence). This CDR3 is 13 amino acids long. In DNA, the CDR3 is TGTGCCAGCAGCCGAACTAGCGGCAATGAGCAGTTCTTC. Its protein product is CASSRTSGNEQFF.

The chain employs TRBV11-2 and TRBJ1-2, with D tentatively TRBD1 (5 bases). Trimming removed 1 base at V and 4 bases at J, with 10 bases between. There are 14 residues in the CDR3. Germline V lookup: CDR1 SGHAT, CDR2 FQNNGV. The CDR3 sequence: CASSLVDGGYGYTF. The DNA for the CDR3 is TGTGCCAGCAGCTTAGTGGACGGGGGCTATGGCTACACCTTC.

J is TRBJ1-5 and V is TRBV28; the D gene is possibly TRBD1 (6 bases). Per the germline V gene, CDR1 is MDHEN and CDR2 is SYDVKM. Deletions cut 7 bases from V and 4 bases from J, with 17 bases between. CDR3 size: 15 residues. The CDR3 reads CASIPRGGTNQPQHF. Written as DNA, the CDR3 is TGTGCCAGCATCCCCCGGGGGGGCACAAATCAGCCCCAGCATTTT.

The genes are TRBV12-3 or TRBV12-4 and TRBJ2-1, with 7 bases identical to TRBD1. The CDR3 is made up of 13 amino acids. V gave up 6 bases and J gave up 4 bases; unmatched junction bases: 3. CDR3 DNA: TGTGCCAGCAGACCGGGACAGTACAATGAGCAGTTCTTC. Its translation: CASRPGQYNEQFF.

V and J are TRBV6-1 and TRBJ2-2; D is uncertain. The V gene lost 1 base and the J gene lost 4 bases, with 4 bases spanning the gap. CDR3 length: 13 amino acids. Germline V gives CDR1 MNHNS, CDR2 SASEGT. The CDR3 nucleotides read TGTGCCAGCAGTGAAGTTCTCACCGGGGAGCTGTTTTTT. It encodes CASSEVLTGELFF.

This sequence joins TRBV7-9 and TRBJ2-3, with 8 bases aligning to TRBD1. The V gene end was trimmed by 2 bases and the J gene end by 5 bases; junction bases not matched to a gene: 9. CDR3 length: 16 amino acids. Germline CDR1 and CDR2: SEHNR and FQNEAQ (reference sequence). Written as DNA, the CDR3 is TGTGCCAGCAGCTTAAGGGTTTCAGGGGGCGAAGATACGCAGTATTTT. Translated: CASSLRVSGGEDTQYF.

The CDR3 bases are TGTGCCACCCAGGGACTGATCTACACCGGGGAGCTGTTTTTT. It yields the protein CATQGLIYTGELFF. This chain connects TRBV19 to TRBJ2-2; maybe TRBD2 (6 bases). This CDR3 spans 14 amino acids. The germline V gene encodes CDR1 LNHDA and CDR2 SQIVND (reference sequence). Trimming pared 10 bases from V and 3 bases from J, leaving 15 bases between. The full variable domain, with the rest looked up from reference TRBV19 and TRBJ2-2, is DGGITQSPKYLFRKEGQNVTLSCEQNLNHDAMYWYRQDPGQGLRLIYYSQIVNDFQKGDIAEGYSVSREKKESFPLTVTSAQKNPTAFYLCATQGLIYTGELFFGEGSRLTVL.

This chain uses TRBV9 with TRBJ1-1; 8 nucleotides align to TRBD1. After removal of 3 bases from V and 1 base from J, the junction contained 2 bases not matched to a gene. CDR3 length: 14 amino acids. The V gene's germline CDR1 is SGDLS and CDR2 YYNGEE. CDR3 sequence: CASSEGTGNTEAFF. Here the CDR3 DNA reads TGTGCCAGCAGCGAGGGGACAGGGAACACTGAAGCTTTCTTT.

This clone was seen a handful of times. The V gene is TRBV7-3, the J gene TRBJ1-1; unclear D gene. This CDR3 region has 15 residues. Deletions cut 2 bases from V and 3 bases from J, with 13 bases between. From germline, CDR1 is SGHTA and CDR2 FQGTGA. In DNA form, the CDR3 reads TGTGCCAGCAGCTTAGGCCCCGGAGAGCACACTGAAGCTTTCTTT. Protein: CASSLGPGEHTEAFF.

This clone was detected once. In DNA form, the CDR3 reads TGTGCCAGCAGGGTTCAGGGGGAACCATTTGAAGCTTTCTTT. Protein sequence: CASRVQGEPFEAFF. The gene calls are TRBV27 and TRBJ1-1; TRBD1 matches 7 bases. Per the germline V gene, CDR1 is MNHEY and CDR2 is SMNVEV (reference sequence). The CDR3 contains 14 residues. Trimming cost V 6 bases and J 7 bases; bases outside gene matches: 11.

CDR3 DNA sequence: TGTGCCAGCTCACCCGGACAGGTTAGCAATCAGCCCCAGCATTTT. Translating gives CASSPGQVSNQPQHF. The chain combines TRBV18 with TRBJ1-5, with 7 bases identical to TRBD1. Germline CDR1 KGHSH, CDR2 LQKENI. V lost 3 bases to trimming and J lost 0 bases; unmatched junction nucleotides: 2. The CDR3 contains 15 residues.

The J gene is TRBJ1-2, the V gene TRBV19; 9 nucleotides align to TRBD1. CDR3 length: 13 amino acids. Looked up from germline, CDR1 is LNHDA and CDR2 is SQIVND (reference sequence). J was trimmed by 6 bases and V by 7 bases; bases with no gene match: 6. CDR3 sequence reads: CASTRDRVDGYTF. CDR3 coding DNA: TGTGCCAGTACCCGGGACAGGGTGGATGGCTACACCTTC.